Each of the 7 T cell receptor beta chains below was sequenced from the same sample in a study of T-cell reconstitution after alpha-beta-depleted transplantation in children. As it was prepared, the TCRbeta library received unique molecular identifiers. TCRdb fed the PCR reads into MiXCR, producing one record per CDR3 protein. The sample includes a few hundred thousand distinct CDR3 sequences, more than 20% of them seen just once. The starting material was PBMCs, obtained before TCRalphabeta/CD19-depleted stem cell transplant. The receptors derive from a boy in the first two years of life with Wiskott-Aldrich syndrome, due to receive a stem cell transplant.

The chain recombines TRBV5-1 with TRBJ2-1; 11 bases map to TRBD2. The V segment lost 1 base and the J segment 5 bases; nucleotides outside the gene matches: 8. The germline CDR1 and CDR2 sequences are SGHRS and YFSETQ. CDR3 size: 17 residues. The CDR3 DNA reads TGCGCCAGCAGCTTGACTAGCGGGAGCCTGAGAAACAATGAGCAGTTCTTC. Its translation is CASSLTSGSLRNNEQFF.

The genes are TRBV5-1 and TRBJ2-7, with D hard to call. Between the trimmed V and J ends, which lost 7 bases and 4 bases, there was a span of 12 bases. The CDR3 spans 12 residues. Germline assignment: CDR1 SGHRS and CDR2 YFSETQ. CDR3 in amino acids: CASRNLLYEQYF. The CDR3 nucleotides read TGCGCCAGCCGGAACCTTTTGTACGAGCAGTACTTC. Together with reference TRBV5-1 and TRBJ2-7, the CDR3 gives the full variable domain: KAGVTQTPRYLIKTRGQQVTLSCSPISGHRSVSWYQQTPGQGLQFLFEYFSETQRNKGNFPGRFSGRQFSNSRSEMNVSTLELGDSALYLCASRNLLYEQYFGPGTRLTVT.

This chain joins TRBV5-1 and TRBJ2-1, with D possibly TRBD1 on 5 matching bases. V dropped 3 bases and J dropped 8 bases, with 12 bases sitting between them. CDR1 is SGHRS and CDR2 is YFSETQ in the germline V gene. The CDR3 runs to 13 residues. DNA for the CDR3: TGCGCCAGCAGCTACCAAGGGGCCCATGAGCAGTTCTTC. This translates into CASSYQGAHEQFF.

This clonotype is a singleton in its sample. The V and J genes are TRBV12-3 or TRBV12-4 and TRBJ2-7; 14 bases map to TRBD2. The CDR3 has 19 residues. After removal of 0 bases from V and 0 bases from J, the junction contained 7 bases not matched to a gene. The chain's CDR3 is CASSLAGLAGDPFSYEQYF. CDR3 coding DNA: TGTGCCAGCAGTTTAGCGGGACTAGCGGGAGACCCATTCTCCTACGAGCAGTACTTC.

This chain joins TRBV6-5 and TRBJ2-1; 8 bases fit TRBD2. V gave up 7 bases and J gave up 9 bases; unmatched junction bases: 5. CDR3 length: 12 amino acids. The germline CDR1 and CDR2 sequences are MNHEY and SVGAGI. The CDR3 DNA reads as TGTGCCAGCAACCCGGGAGGGTTTGAGCAGTTCTTC. Translating it yields CASNPGGFEQFF.

This clonotype was observed a handful of times. V usage is TRBV11-2 and J usage is TRBJ2-7, with a possible D match to TRBD2 (5 bases). Trimming removed 2 bases from V and 8 bases from J, with 10 bases in between. The CDR3 length is 12 residues. Germline V CDR1 and CDR2: SGHAT, FQNNGV. The CDR3 sequence: CASSLPDSKQYF. CDR3 nucleotides: TGTGCCAGCAGCTTACCGGACTCTAAGCAGTACTTC. Complete variable domain (other parts from reference TRBV11-2 and TRBJ2-7): EAGVAQSPRYKIIEKRQSVAFWCNPISGHATLYWYQQILGQGPKLLIQFQNNGVVDDSQLPKDRFSAERLKGVDSTLKIQPAKLEDSAVYLCASSLPDSKQYFGPGTRLTVT.

The chain joins TRBV24-1 to TRBJ2-1; no firm D call. The length of the CDR3 is 14 residues. Germline assignment: CDR1 KGHDR and CDR2 SFDVKD. Trimming cost V 10 bases and J 4 bases, with 16 bases left between them. CDR3 loop: CATSETGPYNEQFF. In DNA, the CDR3 is TGTGCCACGAGCGAAACCGGGCCATACAATGAGCAGTTCTTC.